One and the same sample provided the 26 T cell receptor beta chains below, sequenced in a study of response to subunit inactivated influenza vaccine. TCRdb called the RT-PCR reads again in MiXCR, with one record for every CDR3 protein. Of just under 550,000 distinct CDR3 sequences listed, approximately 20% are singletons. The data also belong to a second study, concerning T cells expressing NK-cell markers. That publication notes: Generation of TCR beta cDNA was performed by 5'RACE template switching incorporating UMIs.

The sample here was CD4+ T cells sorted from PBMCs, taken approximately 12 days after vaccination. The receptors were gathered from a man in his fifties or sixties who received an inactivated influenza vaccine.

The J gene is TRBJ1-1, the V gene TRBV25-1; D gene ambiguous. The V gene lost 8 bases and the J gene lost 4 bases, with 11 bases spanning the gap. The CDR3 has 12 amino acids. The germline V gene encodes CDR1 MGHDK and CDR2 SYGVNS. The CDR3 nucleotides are TGTGCCAGCGGAGAGGTGGGCACTGAAGCTTTCTTT. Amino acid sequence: CASGEVGTEAFF.

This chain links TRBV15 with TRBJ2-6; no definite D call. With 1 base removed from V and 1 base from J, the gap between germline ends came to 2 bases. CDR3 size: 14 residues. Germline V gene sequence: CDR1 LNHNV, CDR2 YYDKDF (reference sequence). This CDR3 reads CATSRGSGANVLTF. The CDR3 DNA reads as TGTGCCACCAGCAGAGGGTCTGGGGCCAACGTCCTGACTTTC.

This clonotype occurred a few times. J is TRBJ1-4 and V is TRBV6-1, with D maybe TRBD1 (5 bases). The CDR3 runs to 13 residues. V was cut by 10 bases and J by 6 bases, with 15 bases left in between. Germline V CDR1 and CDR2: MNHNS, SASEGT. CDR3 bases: TGTGCCACCGCGAGGACAAGATATGAAAAACTGTTTTTT. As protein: CATARTRYEKLFF.

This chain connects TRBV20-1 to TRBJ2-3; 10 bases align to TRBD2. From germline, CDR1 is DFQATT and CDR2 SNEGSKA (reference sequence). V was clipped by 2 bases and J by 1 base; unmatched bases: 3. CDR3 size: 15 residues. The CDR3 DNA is TGCAGTGCTAGACCCCTAGCGGGGGGCACAGATACGCAGTATTTT. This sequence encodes CSARPLAGGTDTQYF.

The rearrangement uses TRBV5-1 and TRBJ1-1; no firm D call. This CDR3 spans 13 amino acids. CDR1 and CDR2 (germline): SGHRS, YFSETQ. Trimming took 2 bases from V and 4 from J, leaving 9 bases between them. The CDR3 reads CASSLNPSTEAFF. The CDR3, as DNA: TGCGCCAGCAGCTTAAATCCGAGCACTGAAGCTTTCTTT. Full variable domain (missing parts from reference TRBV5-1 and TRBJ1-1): KAGVTQTPRYLIKTRGQQVTLSCSPISGHRSVSWYQQTPGQGLQFLFEYFSETQRNKGNFPGRFSGRQFSNSRSEMNVSTLELGDSALYLCASSLNPSTEAFFGQGTRLTVV.

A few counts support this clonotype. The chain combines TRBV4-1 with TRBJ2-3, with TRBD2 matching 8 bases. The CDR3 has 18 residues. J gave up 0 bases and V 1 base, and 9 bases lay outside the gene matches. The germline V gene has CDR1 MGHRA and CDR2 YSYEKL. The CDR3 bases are TGCGCCAGCAGCCAAGTCGGGGGGGCTTTCTTTAGCACAGATACGCAGTATTTT. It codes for CASSQVGGAFFSTDTQYF.

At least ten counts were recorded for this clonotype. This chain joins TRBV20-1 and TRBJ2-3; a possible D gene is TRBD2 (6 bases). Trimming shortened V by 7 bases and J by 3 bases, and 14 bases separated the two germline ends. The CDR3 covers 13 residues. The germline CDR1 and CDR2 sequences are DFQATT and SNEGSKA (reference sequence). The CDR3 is CSVEVAATDTQYF. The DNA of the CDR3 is TGCAGTGTGGAGGTAGCGGCGACAGATACGCAGTATTTT.

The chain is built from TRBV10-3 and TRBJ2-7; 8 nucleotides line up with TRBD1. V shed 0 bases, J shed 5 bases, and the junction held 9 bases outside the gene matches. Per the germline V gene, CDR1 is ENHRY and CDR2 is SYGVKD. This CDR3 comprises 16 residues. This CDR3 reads CAISESRGRGPHEQYF. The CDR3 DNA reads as TGTGCCATCAGTGAGTCGAGGGGCAGGGGGCCCCACGAGCAGTACTTC.

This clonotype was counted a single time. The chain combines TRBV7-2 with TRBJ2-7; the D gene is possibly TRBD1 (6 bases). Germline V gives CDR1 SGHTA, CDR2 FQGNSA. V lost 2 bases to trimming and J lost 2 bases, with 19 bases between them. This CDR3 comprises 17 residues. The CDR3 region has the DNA TGTGCCAGCAGCTTAAGGGGGTTGCTAGGGGCTCCCTACGAGCAGTACTTC. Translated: CASSLRGLLGAPYEQYF.

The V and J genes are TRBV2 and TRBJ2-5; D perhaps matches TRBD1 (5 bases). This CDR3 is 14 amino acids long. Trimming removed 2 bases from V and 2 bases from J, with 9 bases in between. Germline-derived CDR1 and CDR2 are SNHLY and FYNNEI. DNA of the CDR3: TGTGCCAGCAGTGAAATGGCAGGGCAAGAGACCCAGTACTTC. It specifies CASSEMAGQETQYF.

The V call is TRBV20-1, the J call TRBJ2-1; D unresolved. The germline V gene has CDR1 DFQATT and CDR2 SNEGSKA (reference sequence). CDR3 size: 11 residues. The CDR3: CSQQPHNEQFF. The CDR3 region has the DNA TGCAGCCAGCAGCCCCACAATGAGCAGTTCTTC.

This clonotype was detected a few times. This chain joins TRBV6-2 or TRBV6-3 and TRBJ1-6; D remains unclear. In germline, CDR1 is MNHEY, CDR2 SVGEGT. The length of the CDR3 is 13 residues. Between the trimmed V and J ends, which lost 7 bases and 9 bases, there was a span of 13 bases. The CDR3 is CASKRDPASPLHF. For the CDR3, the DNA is TGTGCCAGCAAGCGGGATCCGGCTTCACCCCTCCACTTT.

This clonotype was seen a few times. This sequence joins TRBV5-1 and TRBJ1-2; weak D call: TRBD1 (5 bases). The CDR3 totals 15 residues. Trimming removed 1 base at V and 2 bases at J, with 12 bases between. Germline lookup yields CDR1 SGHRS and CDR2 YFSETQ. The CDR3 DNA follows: TGCGCCAGCAGCTTGATCGGAGGGACCAACTATGGCTACACCTTC. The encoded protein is CASSLIGGTNYGYTF.

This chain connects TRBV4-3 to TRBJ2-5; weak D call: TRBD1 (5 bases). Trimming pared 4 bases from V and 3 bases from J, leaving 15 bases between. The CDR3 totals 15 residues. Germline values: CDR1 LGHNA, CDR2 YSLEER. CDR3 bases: TGCGCCAGCAGCCCAAGGGGCCGGAGCGAAGAGACCCAGTACTTC. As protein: CASSPRGRSEETQYF.

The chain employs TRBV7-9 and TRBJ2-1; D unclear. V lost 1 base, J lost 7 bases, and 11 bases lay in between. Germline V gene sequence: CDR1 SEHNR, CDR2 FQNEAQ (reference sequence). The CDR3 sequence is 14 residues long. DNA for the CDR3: TGTGCCAGCAGCTTAGATCTCAGCTTAAATGAGCAGTTCTTC. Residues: CASSLDLSLNEQFF.

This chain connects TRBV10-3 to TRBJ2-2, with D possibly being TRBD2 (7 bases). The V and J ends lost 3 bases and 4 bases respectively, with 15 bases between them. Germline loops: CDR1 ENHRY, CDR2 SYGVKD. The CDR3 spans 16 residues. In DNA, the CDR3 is TGTGCCATCAGTGAAGTGGGGGGGCCGGGCACCGGGGAGCTGTTTTTT. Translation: CAISEVGGPGTGELFF.

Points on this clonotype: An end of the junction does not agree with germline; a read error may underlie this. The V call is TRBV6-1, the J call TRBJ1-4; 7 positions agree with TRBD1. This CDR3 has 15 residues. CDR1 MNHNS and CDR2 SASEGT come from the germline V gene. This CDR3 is CASSEDGGGNRKLFF. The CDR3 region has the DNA TGTGCCAGCAGCGAAGACGGAGGGGGCAATCGAAAACTGTTTTTT.

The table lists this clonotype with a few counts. Written as DNA, the CDR3 is TGTGCCAGCAGCCCCTCCGGGACTAGAGTCCTCAATGAGCAGTTCTTC. Encoded protein: CASSPSGTRVLNEQFF. The rearrangement joins TRBV3-1 to TRBJ2-1, with 8 bases aligning to TRBD2. The CDR3 has 16 amino acids. With V trimmed by 4 bases and J by 6 bases, 11 bases remained unmatched. CDR1 is LGHDT and CDR2 is YNNKEL in the germline V gene (reference sequence).

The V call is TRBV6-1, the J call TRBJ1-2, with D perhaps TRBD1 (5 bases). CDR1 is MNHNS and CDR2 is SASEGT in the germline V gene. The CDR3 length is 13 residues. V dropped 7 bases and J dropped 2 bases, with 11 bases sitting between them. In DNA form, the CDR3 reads TGTGCCAGCACCGAACAGGAGAACTATGGCTACACCTTC. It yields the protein CASTEQENYGYTF.

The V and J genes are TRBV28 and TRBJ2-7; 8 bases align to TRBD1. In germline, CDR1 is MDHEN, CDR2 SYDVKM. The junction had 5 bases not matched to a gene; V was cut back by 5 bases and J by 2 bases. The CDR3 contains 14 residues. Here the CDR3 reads CASSEQGATYEQYF. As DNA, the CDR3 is TGTGCCAGCAGTGAGCAGGGGGCGACCTACGAGCAGTACTTC. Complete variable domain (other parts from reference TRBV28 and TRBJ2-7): DVKVTQSSRYLVKRTGEKVFLECVQDMDHENMFWYRQDPGLGLRLIYFSYDVKMKEKGDIPEGYSVSREKKERFSLILESASTNQTSMYLCASSEQGATYEQYFGPGTRLTVT.

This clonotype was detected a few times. The CDR3 spells CSATDTAEQYF. The CDR3, as DNA: TGCAGCGCTACGGACACAGCCGAGCAGTACTTC. This rearrangement joins TRBV29-1 to TRBJ2-7; possibly TRBD1 for D (5 bases). Trimming left V 7 bases short and J 6 bases short, with 13 bases between. This CDR3 comprises 11 residues. Germline CDR1 SQVTM, CDR2 ANQGSEA.

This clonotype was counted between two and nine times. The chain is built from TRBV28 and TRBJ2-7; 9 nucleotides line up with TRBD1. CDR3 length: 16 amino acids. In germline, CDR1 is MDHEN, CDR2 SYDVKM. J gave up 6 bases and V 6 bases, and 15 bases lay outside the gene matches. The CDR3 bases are TGTGCCAGCAGCGACTGGCAGGGACAGGGCACGTCCGAGCAGTACTTC. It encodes CASSDWQGQGTSEQYF.

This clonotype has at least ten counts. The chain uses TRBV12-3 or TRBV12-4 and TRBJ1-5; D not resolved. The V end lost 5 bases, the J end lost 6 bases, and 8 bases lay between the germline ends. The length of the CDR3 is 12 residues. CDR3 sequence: CASSLGFQPQHF. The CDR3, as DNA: TGTGCCAGCAGTCTAGGGTTTCAGCCCCAGCATTTT.

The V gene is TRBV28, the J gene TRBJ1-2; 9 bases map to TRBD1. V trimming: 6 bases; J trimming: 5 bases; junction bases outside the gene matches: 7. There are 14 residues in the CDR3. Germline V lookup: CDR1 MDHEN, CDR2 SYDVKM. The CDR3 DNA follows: TGTGCCAGCAGCACGACCGGACAGGGGTATGGCTACACCTTC. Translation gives CASSTTGQGYGYTF.

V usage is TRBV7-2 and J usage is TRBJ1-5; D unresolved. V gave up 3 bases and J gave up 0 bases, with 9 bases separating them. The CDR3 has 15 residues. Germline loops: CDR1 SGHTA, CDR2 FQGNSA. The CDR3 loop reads CASSLTAVSNQPQHF. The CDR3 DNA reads TGTGCCAGCAGCTTGACGGCAGTTAGCAATCAGCCCCAGCATTTT.

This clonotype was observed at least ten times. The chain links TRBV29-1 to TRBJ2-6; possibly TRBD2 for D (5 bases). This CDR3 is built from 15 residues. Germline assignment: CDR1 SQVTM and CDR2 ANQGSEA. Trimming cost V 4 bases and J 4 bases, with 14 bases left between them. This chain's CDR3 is CSVGGVGSGANVLTF. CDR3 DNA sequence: TGCAGCGTTGGGGGAGTAGGTTCCGGGGCCAACGTCCTGACTTTC.